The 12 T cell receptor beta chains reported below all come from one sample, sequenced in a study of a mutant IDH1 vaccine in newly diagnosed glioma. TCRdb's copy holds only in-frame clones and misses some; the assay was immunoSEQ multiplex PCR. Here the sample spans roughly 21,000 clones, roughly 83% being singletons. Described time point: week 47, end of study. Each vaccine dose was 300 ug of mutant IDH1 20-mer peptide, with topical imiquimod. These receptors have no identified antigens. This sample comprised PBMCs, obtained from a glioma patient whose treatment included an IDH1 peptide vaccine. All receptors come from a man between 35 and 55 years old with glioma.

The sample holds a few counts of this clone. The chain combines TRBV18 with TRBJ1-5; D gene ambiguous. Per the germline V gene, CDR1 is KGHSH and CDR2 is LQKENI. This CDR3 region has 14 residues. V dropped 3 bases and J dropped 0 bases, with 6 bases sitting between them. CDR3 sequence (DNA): TGTGCCAGCTCACCCTCTTATAGCAATCAGCCCCAGCATTTT. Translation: CASSPSYSNQPQHF.

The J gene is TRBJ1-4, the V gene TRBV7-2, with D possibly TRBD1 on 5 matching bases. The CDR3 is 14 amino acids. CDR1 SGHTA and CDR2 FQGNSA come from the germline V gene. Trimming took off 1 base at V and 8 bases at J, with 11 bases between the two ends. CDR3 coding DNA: TGTGCCAGCAGCTTAGAACAGGCTAGGGAAAAACTGTTTTTT. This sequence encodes CASSLEQAREKLFF.

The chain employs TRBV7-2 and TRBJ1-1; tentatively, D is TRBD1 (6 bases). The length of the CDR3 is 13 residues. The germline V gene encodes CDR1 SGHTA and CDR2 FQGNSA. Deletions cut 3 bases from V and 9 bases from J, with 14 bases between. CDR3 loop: CASSLQRTAQAFF. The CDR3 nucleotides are TGTGCCAGCAGCTTGCAGAGGACAGCGCAAGCTTTCTTT.

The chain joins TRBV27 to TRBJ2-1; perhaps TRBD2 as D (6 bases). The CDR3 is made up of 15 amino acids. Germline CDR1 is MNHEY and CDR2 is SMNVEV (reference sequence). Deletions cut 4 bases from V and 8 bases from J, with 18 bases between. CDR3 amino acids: CASSWVAGGGDEQFF. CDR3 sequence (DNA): TGTGCCAGCAGTTGGGTCGCTGGGGGAGGCGATGAGCAGTTCTTC.

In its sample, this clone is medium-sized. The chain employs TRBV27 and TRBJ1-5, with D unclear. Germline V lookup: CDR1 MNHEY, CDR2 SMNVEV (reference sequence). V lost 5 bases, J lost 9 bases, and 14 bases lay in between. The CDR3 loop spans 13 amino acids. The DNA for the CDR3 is TGTGCCAGCAGTCCCCCCAATTCTCGGCCCCAGCATTTT. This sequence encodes CASSPPNSRPQHF.

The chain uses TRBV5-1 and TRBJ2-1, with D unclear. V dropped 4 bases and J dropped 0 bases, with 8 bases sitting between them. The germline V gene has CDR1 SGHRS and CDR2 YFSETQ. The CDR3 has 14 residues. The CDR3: CASSGDSSYNEQFF. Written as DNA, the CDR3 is TGCGCCAGCAGCGGCGACTCCTCCTACAATGAGCAGTTCTTC.

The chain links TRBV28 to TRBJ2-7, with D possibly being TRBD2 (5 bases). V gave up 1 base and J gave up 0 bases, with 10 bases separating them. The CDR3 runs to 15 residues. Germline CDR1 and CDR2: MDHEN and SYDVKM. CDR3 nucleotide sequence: TGTGCCAGCAGTTTATACTCTGGGAGCTCCTACGAGCAGTACTTC. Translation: CASSLYSGSSYEQYF. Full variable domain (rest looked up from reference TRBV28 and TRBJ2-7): DVKVTQSSRYLVKRTGEKVFLECVQDMDHENMFWYRQDPGLGLRLIYFSYDVKMKEKGDIPEGYSVSREKKERFSLILESASTNQTSMYLCASSLYSGSSYEQYFGPGTRLTVT.

The CDR3 nucleotides are TGTGCCAGTAGACGACAGGGTTGGACTGAAGCTTTCTTT. Translated, it gives CASRRQGWTEAFF. V usage is TRBV19 and J usage is TRBJ1-1; 7 nucleotides match TRBD1. CDR1 and CDR2 (germline): LNHDA, SQIVND (reference sequence). The CDR3 loop spans 13 amino acids. V was pared by 6 bases and J by 5 bases, with 6 bases of the junction left unmatched.

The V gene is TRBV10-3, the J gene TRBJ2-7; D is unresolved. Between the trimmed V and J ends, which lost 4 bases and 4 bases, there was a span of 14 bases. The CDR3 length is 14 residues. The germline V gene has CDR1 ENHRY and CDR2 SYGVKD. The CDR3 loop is CAISAYRSPYEQYF. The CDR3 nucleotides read TGTGCCATCAGTGCCTATCGTTCCCCTTACGAGCAGTACTTC.

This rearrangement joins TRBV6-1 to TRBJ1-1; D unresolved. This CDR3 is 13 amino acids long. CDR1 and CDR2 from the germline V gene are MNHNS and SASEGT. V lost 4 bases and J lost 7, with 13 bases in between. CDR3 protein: CASSGVYGVEAFF. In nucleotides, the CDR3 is TGTGCCAGCAGTGGCGTTTATGGAGTTGAAGCTTTCTTT.

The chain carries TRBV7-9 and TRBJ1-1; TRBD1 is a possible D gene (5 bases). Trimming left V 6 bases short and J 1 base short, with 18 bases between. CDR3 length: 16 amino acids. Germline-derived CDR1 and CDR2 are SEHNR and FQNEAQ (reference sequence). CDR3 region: CASSSLIERGNTEAFF. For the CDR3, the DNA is TGTGCCAGCAGTTCCCTCATAGAGAGGGGGAACACTGAAGCTTTCTTT.

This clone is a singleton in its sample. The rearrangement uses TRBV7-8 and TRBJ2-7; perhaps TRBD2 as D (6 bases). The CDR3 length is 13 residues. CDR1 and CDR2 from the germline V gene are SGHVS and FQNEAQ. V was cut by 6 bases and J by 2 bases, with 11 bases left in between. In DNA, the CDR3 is TGTGCCAGCAGTTGGGACTCAACCTACGAGCAGTACTTC. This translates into CASSWDSTYEQYF.